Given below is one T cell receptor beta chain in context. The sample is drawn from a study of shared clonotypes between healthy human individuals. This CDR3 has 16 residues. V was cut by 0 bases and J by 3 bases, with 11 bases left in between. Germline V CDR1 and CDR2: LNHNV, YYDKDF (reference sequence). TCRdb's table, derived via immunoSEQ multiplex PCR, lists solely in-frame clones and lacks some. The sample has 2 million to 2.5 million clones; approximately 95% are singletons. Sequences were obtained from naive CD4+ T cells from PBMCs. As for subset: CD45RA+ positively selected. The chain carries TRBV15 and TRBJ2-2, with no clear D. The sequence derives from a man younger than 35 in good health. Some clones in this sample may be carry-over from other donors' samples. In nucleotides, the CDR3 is TGTGCCACCAGCAGAGATCTGCCATCTGACACCGGGGAGCTGTTTTTT. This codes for CATSRDLPSDTGELFF. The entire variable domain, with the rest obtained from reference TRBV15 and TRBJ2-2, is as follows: DAMVIQNPRYQVTQFGKPVTLSCSQTLNHNVMYWYQQKSSQAPKLLFHYYDKDFNNEADTPDNFQSRRPNTSFCFLDIRSPGLGDTAMYLCATSRDLPSDTGELFFGEGSRLTVL.